This T cell receptor (beta chain) originates from a study of cytotoxic CD8 clonotypes in ibrutinib-treated CLL (dated by TCRdb to 2020 to 2022). With regard to the full study: The cohort included some 14 treatment-naive and under 13 relapsed/refractory patients; about 18 were IGHV unmutated. Responses were partial in roughly 24 patients and complete in 2; after median approximately 67 months follow-up, about 14 stayed in remission and roughly twelve progressed. Response samples were taken after a median of approximately 13 months on treatment, ranging from about 6 to 40 months. On average, each sample yielded 255,043 productive templates and 85,000 to 95,000 productive rearrangements. Longitudinal samples were available for about 30% of the 86 trial participants. Cryopreserved peripheral blood mononuclear cells were collected before treatment, at response, and at either disease progression or sustained remission. Every sample from remission and from progressive disease was obtained while the patients were still on ibrutinib. Summary of the overall study and its limitations: Public clonotypes were found to be uncommon and were observed to contract or remain stable during treatment; the increase in clonality was shown to reflect expansion of private clonotypes at ibrutinib response. Sampling times were not matched between sustained-remission and progressing patients, and lymph node repertoires were not studied. Clonality rose at ibrutinib response, remained stable during sustained remission, and dropped back toward baseline at progression. Baseline clonality was found to be higher than that of age-matched healthy donors and was strongly correlated with circulating CD8+ T-cell counts.

Notes on this clone: Its target antigen remains unknown. The junction departs from germline at one end; a sequencing error may be responsible.

Read against the paper, the sample's time point label means: 12 months on ibrutinib. For TCR beta library preparation, around 2 micrograms of genomic DNA were isolated from cryopreserved PBMCs. Longitudinal blood samples from CLL patients receiving ibrutinib monotherapy were subjected to high-throughput TCR beta sequencing. Patients were enrolled in a phase 2 open-label single-center ibrutinib monotherapy trial. The goal of deep resolution MiSeq sequencing was a depth between 1 in 1 million and 1 in 200,000 T cells, and coverage averaged 10x per clonotype. The immunoSEQ hsTCRB Kit was used to generate TCR beta libraries. Per the original workflow: The data were analyzed with ImmunoSEQ Analyzer and ImmunoSEQ Data Assistant, and V, D and J gene assignments followed IMGT definitions. Clonality, with values ranging from 0 to 1, was calculated as one minus the normalized Shannon entropy of productive rearrangement frequencies. Public clonotype analysis was restricted to overrepresented clonotypes comprising at least 0.05% of each patient's repertoire. Some twelve age-matched healthy donor repertoires from immuneACCESS were used as controls for clonality. The immuneACCESS repertoire file appears here via TCRdb, limited to in-frame rearrangements. These files lack a portion of the clones; in checked studies, under half of the deficit traces to unresolved V genes, and the cause of the others is not known. The V and J calls and clone size were taken over from that table, and D and trimming were inferred from the DNA. Here the sample has hundreds of thousands of clones; approximately 75% occur a single time. The top ten clonotypes cover over 10% of the sample.

The input for sequencing was PBMCs, taken after 12 months of ibrutinib treatment. The clonotype originates from a human donor with chronic lymphocytic leukemia.

The CDR3 reads as follows: CAHSGGYEQYF. The DNA is TGCGCCCACAGCGGGGGGTACGAGCAGTACTTC. This chain joins TRBV30 to TRBJ2-7, with 9 central nucleotides matching TRBD2. The CDR3 spans 11 residues, from the cysteine through the phenylalanine. Solely the CDR3 DNA is kept, with 33 bases framed from the first base. CDR1 and CDR2 (GTSNPN, SVGIG) derive from the germline V gene (reference sequence).